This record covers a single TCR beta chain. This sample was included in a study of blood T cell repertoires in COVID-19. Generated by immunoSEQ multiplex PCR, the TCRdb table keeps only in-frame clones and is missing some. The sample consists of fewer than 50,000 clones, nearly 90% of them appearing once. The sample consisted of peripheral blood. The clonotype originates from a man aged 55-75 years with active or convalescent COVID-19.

The CDR3, as DNA: TGTGCCAGCAGCTTAGTGAGCTCCTACAATGAGCAGTTCTTC. Protein: CASSLVSSYNEQFF. The chain links TRBV7-9 to TRBJ2-1; D gene uncertain. With 1 base removed from V and 0 bases from J, the gap between germline ends came to 4 bases. CDR1 and CDR2 (germline): SEHNR, FQNEAQ (reference sequence). This CDR3 region has 14 residues.